What follows are 29 T cell receptor beta chains derived from one specimen sequenced in a study of CD8 T cells in ankylosing spondylitis. Notes on the study in general: One TCR beta motif, made up of roughly 8 highly homologous variants, appeared characteristic of ankylosing spondylitis blood.

TCRdb itself ran the 5' RACE reads through MiXCR, one entry per CDR3 protein. Of approximately 550,000 distinct CDR3 sequences listed, 12% are singletons. For these receptors, no antigen is known. What was sequenced was blood, either unsorted or a sorted T cell fraction (not recorded which). The receptors stem from a male donor with ankylosing spondylitis.

The chain carries TRBV4-2 and TRBJ2-1, with 12 positions matching TRBD2. The CDR3 extends over 14 amino acids. Trimming took 5 bases from V and 10 from J; bases not matched to a gene: 6. From germline, CDR1 is LGHNA and CDR2 YNFKEQ. The CDR3 reads CASSSGLAGYEQFF. The CDR3, as DNA: TGTGCCAGCAGCTCCGGACTAGCGGGATACGAGCAGTTCTTC.

This clonotype came up a few times. The J gene is TRBJ2-1, the V gene TRBV7-2, with D unclear. Germline values: CDR1 SGHTA, CDR2 FQGNSA. Trimming shortened V by 5 bases and J by 2 bases, and 13 bases separated the two germline ends. CDR3 length: 15 residues. In DNA, the CDR3 is TGTGCCAGCAGCGCGTACCGGCCCCCCTACAATGAGCAGTTCTTC. It yields the protein CASSAYRPPYNEQFF.

This clonotype was picked up many times. In DNA form, the CDR3 reads TGCAGTGCTAGAGCGGGACTAGCGGGAGTTGCAGATACGCAGTATTTT. This translates into CSARAGLAGVADTQYF. The V call is TRBV20-1, the J call TRBJ2-3; the match to TRBD2 covers 14 bases. The trim removed 1 base at V and 4 bases at J, leaving 4 bases unmatched. CDR1 DFQATT and CDR2 SNEGSKA come from the germline V gene (reference sequence). The CDR3 extends over 16 amino acids.

There are a few counts of this clonotype. The chain recombines TRBV20-1 with TRBJ1-2; 8 nucleotides align to TRBD1. J gave up 4 bases and V 7 bases, and 8 bases lay outside the gene matches. Germline V gene lookup returns CDR1 DFQATT and CDR2 SNEGSKA (reference sequence). The CDR3 has 13 residues. The CDR3 is CSVDRGYGYGYTF. In nucleotides, the CDR3 is TGCAGTGTCGACAGGGGATATGGCTATGGCTACACCTTC.

V and J are TRBV20-1 and TRBJ2-3; 7 bases align to TRBD2. The V and J ends lost 7 bases and 5 bases, in that order; junction bases with no gene match: 6. CDR3 size: 12 residues. Germline V gene data show CDR1 as DFQATT and CDR2 as SNEGSKA (reference sequence). CDR3 nucleotide sequence: TGCAGTGGACGCGGGAGTAGAGATACGCAGTATTTT. It yields the protein CSGRGSRDTQYF.

V and J are TRBV3-1 and TRBJ1-2; D remains unclear. Germline CDR1 LGHDT, CDR2 YNNKEL (reference sequence). CDR3 length equals 10 residues. V lost 5 bases, J lost 8 bases, and 6 bases lay in between. CDR3 in DNA: TGTGCCAGCAGCAACGGGGGCTACACCTTC. Translated: CASSNGGYTF.

This clonotype was detected a few times. J is TRBJ2-3 and V is TRBV20-1, with D perhaps TRBD2 (5 bases). V was clipped by 3 bases and J by 5 bases, with 12 bases between them. This CDR3 has 13 amino acids. In germline, CDR1 is DFQATT, CDR2 SNEGSKA (reference sequence). The CDR3 spells CSASSGGGDTQYF. In nucleotides, the CDR3 is TGCAGTGCTAGCAGCGGCGGTGGAGATACGCAGTATTTT.

The J gene is TRBJ2-5, the V gene TRBV20-1; 7 bases are a match to TRBD2. The germline CDR1 and CDR2 sequences are DFQATT and SNEGSKA (reference sequence). The CDR3 is made up of 12 amino acids. Trimming at V came to 5 bases and at J to 2 bases, leaving 2 bases not matched to a gene. The CDR3 region has the DNA TGCAGTGCTTCTAGCGGTCAAGAGACCCAGTACTTC. This codes for CSASSGQETQYF.

The chain uses TRBV6-2 or TRBV6-3 and TRBJ2-2; 10 bases map to TRBD2. The CDR3 is made up of 15 amino acids. With 5 bases clipped from V and 6 bases from J, the junction kept 6 bases outside the gene matches. The germline V gene has CDR1 MNHEY and CDR2 SVGEGT. CDR3 sequence: CASSPTSGAAGELFF. The DNA of the CDR3 is TGTGCCAGCAGTCCCACTAGCGGGGCGGCCGGGGAGCTGTTTTTT.

The chain has TRBV7-2 and TRBJ2-1, with 7 bases aligning to TRBD2. V dropped 5 bases and J dropped 6; count of bases not matched to a gene: 10. The CDR3 loop spans 15 amino acids. From germline, CDR1 is SGHTA and CDR2 FQGNSA. CDR3 bases: TGTGCCAGCAGCCCCACATGGGGGGGTGCCAATGAGCAGTTCTTC. This translates into CASSPTWGGANEQFF.

The table lists this clonotype with a few counts. V is TRBV7-9 and J is TRBJ2-3; 11 nucleotides agree with TRBD2. The CDR3 has 14 amino acids. From germline, CDR1 is SEHNR and CDR2 FQNEAQ (reference sequence). Losses at the gene ends were 4 bases for V and 6 bases for J; bases not matched to a gene: 3. CDR3 residues: CASSSLAGADTQYF. The CDR3 bases are TGTGCCAGCAGCTCACTAGCGGGAGCCGATACGCAGTATTTT.

This clonotype was counted many times. The chain combines TRBV24-1 with TRBJ2-1; the match to TRBD2 covers 14 bases. CDR3 size: 20 residues. J lost 0 bases, V lost 4 bases, and 10 bases had no gene match. The germline CDR1 and CDR2 sequences are KGHDR and SFDVKD. The CDR3 is CATSDPGLAGVRGSYNEQFF. The CDR3 DNA is TGTGCCACCAGTGACCCGGGACTAGCGGGAGTTAGGGGCTCCTACAATGAGCAGTTCTTC.

This clonotype was seen only a few times. This chain joins TRBV2 and TRBJ2-1, with D possibly matching TRBD2 (6 bases). Trimming took off 0 bases at V and 1 base at J, with 10 bases between the two ends. The germline V gene encodes CDR1 SNHLY and CDR2 FYNNEI. The CDR3 is 16 residues long. The CDR3 region has the DNA TGTGCCAGCAGTGAAGCAGCAAGCGGGTCCTACAATGAGCAGTTCTTC. It codes for CASSEAASGSYNEQFF.

The chain is built from TRBV12-3 or TRBV12-4 and TRBJ2-7; the match to TRBD2 covers 9 bases. The CDR3 length is 15 residues. V lost 2 bases, J lost 5 bases, and 7 bases stayed unmatched. The CDR3 reads CASSLSLAGRHEQYF. The DNA of the CDR3 is TGTGCCAGCAGTTTAAGTCTAGCGGGGAGGCACGAGCAGTACTTC.

The CDR3 sequence: CASSFARYNEQFF. The CDR3 DNA follows: TGTGCCAGCAGCTTTGCCCGCTACAATGAGCAGTTCTTC. This chain joins TRBV7-2 and TRBJ2-1; no clear D. CDR1 is SGHTA, CDR2 FQGNSA, per germline. This CDR3 comprises 13 residues. V was cut by 3 bases and J by 3 bases, with 6 bases left in between. Complete variable domain (other parts from reference TRBV7-2 and TRBJ2-1): GAGVSQSPSNKVTEKGKDVELRCDPISGHTALYWYRQSLGQGLEFLIYFQGNSAPDKSGLPSDRFSAERTGGSVSTLTIQRTQQEDSAVYLCASSFARYNEQFFGPGTRLTVL.

The V gene is TRBV11-3, the J gene TRBJ2-2; 8 bases are shared with TRBD2. V lost 1 base, J lost 1 base, and 2 bases stayed unmatched. The CDR3 is made up of 16 amino acids. Germline CDR1 and CDR2: SGHNT and YENEEA. The CDR3 reads CASSLVSGENTGELFF. DNA for the CDR3: TGTGCCAGCAGCTTAGTTAGCGGGGAGAACACCGGGGAGCTGTTTTTT.

The table lists this clonotype with many counts. The chain recombines TRBV7-9 with TRBJ2-2, with D perhaps TRBD2 (5 bases). CDR1 and CDR2 from the germline V gene are SEHNR and FQNEAQ (reference sequence). The CDR3 is 14 residues long. V lost 5 bases, J lost 0 bases, and 7 bases lay in between. The CDR3 here is CASSPSTNTGELFF. The DNA for the CDR3 is TGTGCCAGCAGCCCTAGCACGAACACCGGGGAGCTGTTTTTT.

The V gene is TRBV19, the J gene TRBJ2-5; D is unresolved. The CDR3 totals 14 residues. Trimming removed 3 bases at V and 1 base at J, with 9 bases between. Germline CDR1 LNHDA, CDR2 SQIVND (reference sequence). This chain's CDR3 is CASSIFNSQETQYF. CDR3 DNA: TGTGCCAGTAGTATCTTTAACAGCCAAGAGACCCAGTACTTC.

This clonotype was counted at least ten times. J is TRBJ1-6 and V is TRBV12-3 or TRBV12-4; TRBD1 aligns across 9 bases. CDR3 length equals 16 residues. J lost 7 bases, V lost 3 bases, and 7 bases had no gene match. The CDR3: CASSLGGQGRNSPLHF. Here the CDR3 DNA reads TGTGCCAGCAGTTTGGGGGGACAGGGAAGAAATTCACCCCTCCACTTT.

V usage is TRBV6-5 and J usage is TRBJ2-3; a possible D gene is TRBD2 (6 bases). Germline V gene lookup returns CDR1 MNHEY and CDR2 SVGAGI. CDR3 length: 14 amino acids. Trimming took off 8 bases at V and 4 bases at J, with 16 bases between the two ends. CDR3 DNA: TGTGCCAGCGTTCCCGGGAGTAAAGCAGATACGCAGTATTTT. Translating it yields CASVPGSKADTQYF.

This clonotype was counted ten times or more. The V call is TRBV5-5, the J call TRBJ2-2; possibly TRBD1 for D (6 bases). With 5 bases removed from V and 0 bases from J, the gap between germline ends came to 14 bases. CDR3 length: 16 amino acids. Germline loops: CDR1 SGHKS, CDR2 YYEKEE (reference sequence). The DNA of the CDR3 is TGTGCCAGCAGTTATCCGGGACACTCGAACACCGGGGAGCTGTTTTTT. Residues: CASSYPGHSNTGELFF.

The table lists this clonotype with a few counts. CDR3 sequence reads: CASGPPGATNTEAFF. The CDR3 DNA follows: TGTGCTAGTGGTCCACCCGGGGCGACGAACACTGAAGCTTTCTTT. The J gene is TRBJ1-1, the V gene TRBV12-5; possibly TRBD1 for D (5 bases). From germline, CDR1 is LGHNT and CDR2 FRNRAP. The ends were cut back, 5 bases at V and 1 base at J, with 14 bases in the middle. CDR3 length: 15 amino acids.

V gene TRBV5-1 combines with J gene TRBJ1-1; D might be TRBD1 (6 bases). V lost 4 bases to trimming and J lost 7 bases, with 14 bases between them. CDR1 and CDR2 from the germline V gene are SGHRS and YFSETQ. This CDR3 has 13 residues. CDR3 nucleotides: TGCGCCAGCAGCGGGGCAGGGGTGGTTGAAGCTTTCTTT. Translated: CASSGAGVVEAFF. Combining the CDR3 with reference TRBV5-1 and TRBJ1-1 gives the whole variable domain KAGVTQTPRYLIKTRGQQVTLSCSPISGHRSVSWYQQTPGQGLQFLFEYFSETQRNKGNFPGRFSGRQFSNSRSEMNVSTLELGDSALYLCASSGAGVVEAFFGQGTRLTVV.

The gene calls are TRBV24-1 and TRBJ2-1, with 11 bases identical to TRBD1. The CDR3 covers 15 residues. Trimming took 4 bases from V and 8 from J; bases not matched to a gene: 6. Germline CDR1 is KGHDR and CDR2 is SFDVKD. CDR3 sequence reads: CATSEGTGGRHEQFF. DNA for the CDR3: TGTGCCACCAGTGAAGGGACAGGGGGGCGGCATGAGCAGTTCTTC.

V usage is TRBV27 and J usage is TRBJ2-5, with a weak D call TRBD1 (7 bases). Germline-derived CDR1 and CDR2 are MNHEY and SMNVEV (reference sequence). The CDR3 has 15 amino acids. V was shortened by 2 bases and J by 5 bases, with 15 bases between the two germline ends. CDR3 in DNA: TGTGCCAGCAGTTTAGGAGGGGGCGGATTGGAGACCCAGTACTTC. This gives the protein CASSLGGGGLETQYF.

The J gene is TRBJ1-3, the V gene TRBV12-5; D is ambiguous. The CDR3 sequence is 17 residues long. Trimming stripped 5 bases from V and 0 bases from J, with 17 bases between. In germline, CDR1 is LGHNT, CDR2 FRNRAP. The CDR3 DNA reads as TGTGCTAGTGGTCTGCAGGTTTTCCCTGGCTCTGGAAACACCATATATTTT. This codes for CASGLQVFPGSGNTIYF.

The chain has TRBV11-2 and TRBJ2-2, with D perhaps TRBD1 (7 bases). This CDR3 spans 14 amino acids. Germline CDR1 and CDR2: SGHAT and FQNNGV. V lost 5 bases and J lost 7, with 14 bases in between. The CDR3 region has the DNA TGTGCCAGCAGCCGCGGAGGGGGCTTCGGGGAGCTGTTTTTT. This encodes CASSRGGGFGELFF. Filled out from reference TRBV11-2 and TRBJ2-2, the complete variable domain reads EAGVAQSPRYKIIEKRQSVAFWCNPISGHATLYWYQQILGQGPKLLIQFQNNGVVDDSQLPKDRFSAERLKGVDSTLKIQPAKLEDSAVYLCASSRGGGFGELFFGEGSRLTVL.

CDR3: CSAGGTSGANVLTF. The DNA of the CDR3 is TGCAGTGCTGGGGGGACATCCGGGGCCAACGTCCTGACTTTC. The chain uses TRBV20-1 and TRBJ2-6, with D possibly being TRBD1 or TRBD2 (6 bases each). V dropped 5 bases and J dropped 4 bases, with 12 bases sitting between them. The germline V gene encodes CDR1 DFQATT and CDR2 SNEGSKA (reference sequence). CDR3 length equals 14 residues.

This clonotype has only a few counts. The rearrangement links TRBV11-2 to TRBJ2-3; 9 bases agree with TRBD2. This CDR3 has 18 residues. Losses at the gene ends were 0 bases for V and 2 bases for J; bases not matched to a gene: 9. CDR1 is SGHAT, CDR2 FQNNGV, per germline. The CDR3 DNA reads as TGTGCCAGCAGCTTAGATAGAATAGCGGGAGTTGCCACAGATACGCAGTATTTT. Protein product: CASSLDRIAGVATDTQYF.